The clone carrying this T cell receptor beta chain was observed a handful of times. Its antigen is undetermined. These data are taken from a study of T cells after yellow fever vaccination. The wider study: Preparing low-cell-number fractions relied on SMART-Seq v4 Ultra Low Input. Study outcomes and limitations: Clonotypes shared by both compartments, CD4 and CD8, made up a small share. Any FACS-sorted repertoire could hold abundant clonotypes that contaminate it from the bulk population.

The germline gives CDR1 LGHNA, CDR2 YNFKEQ. Trimming pared 1 base from V and 0 bases from J, leaving 7 bases between. The CDR3 loop spans 14 amino acids. As TCR cDNA was made by 5'RACE template switching, a universal primer site and UMIs were added. TCRdb reprocessed the 5' RACE reads via MiXCR and lists one record per CDR3 protein. The sample shows approximately 600,000 distinct CDR3 sequences, about 12% of them seen only once. The chain has TRBV4-2 and TRBJ2-7, with TRBD2 as a possible D gene (6 bases). Sample: PBMCs, taken on the day of the yellow fever booster vaccination. This receptor was taken from a man younger than 40 who received the YFV17D yellow fever vaccine. Written as DNA, the CDR3 is TGTGCCAGCAGCCAAGCGCGGGGCTCCTACGAGCAGTACTTC. Translated: CASSQARGSYEQYF.